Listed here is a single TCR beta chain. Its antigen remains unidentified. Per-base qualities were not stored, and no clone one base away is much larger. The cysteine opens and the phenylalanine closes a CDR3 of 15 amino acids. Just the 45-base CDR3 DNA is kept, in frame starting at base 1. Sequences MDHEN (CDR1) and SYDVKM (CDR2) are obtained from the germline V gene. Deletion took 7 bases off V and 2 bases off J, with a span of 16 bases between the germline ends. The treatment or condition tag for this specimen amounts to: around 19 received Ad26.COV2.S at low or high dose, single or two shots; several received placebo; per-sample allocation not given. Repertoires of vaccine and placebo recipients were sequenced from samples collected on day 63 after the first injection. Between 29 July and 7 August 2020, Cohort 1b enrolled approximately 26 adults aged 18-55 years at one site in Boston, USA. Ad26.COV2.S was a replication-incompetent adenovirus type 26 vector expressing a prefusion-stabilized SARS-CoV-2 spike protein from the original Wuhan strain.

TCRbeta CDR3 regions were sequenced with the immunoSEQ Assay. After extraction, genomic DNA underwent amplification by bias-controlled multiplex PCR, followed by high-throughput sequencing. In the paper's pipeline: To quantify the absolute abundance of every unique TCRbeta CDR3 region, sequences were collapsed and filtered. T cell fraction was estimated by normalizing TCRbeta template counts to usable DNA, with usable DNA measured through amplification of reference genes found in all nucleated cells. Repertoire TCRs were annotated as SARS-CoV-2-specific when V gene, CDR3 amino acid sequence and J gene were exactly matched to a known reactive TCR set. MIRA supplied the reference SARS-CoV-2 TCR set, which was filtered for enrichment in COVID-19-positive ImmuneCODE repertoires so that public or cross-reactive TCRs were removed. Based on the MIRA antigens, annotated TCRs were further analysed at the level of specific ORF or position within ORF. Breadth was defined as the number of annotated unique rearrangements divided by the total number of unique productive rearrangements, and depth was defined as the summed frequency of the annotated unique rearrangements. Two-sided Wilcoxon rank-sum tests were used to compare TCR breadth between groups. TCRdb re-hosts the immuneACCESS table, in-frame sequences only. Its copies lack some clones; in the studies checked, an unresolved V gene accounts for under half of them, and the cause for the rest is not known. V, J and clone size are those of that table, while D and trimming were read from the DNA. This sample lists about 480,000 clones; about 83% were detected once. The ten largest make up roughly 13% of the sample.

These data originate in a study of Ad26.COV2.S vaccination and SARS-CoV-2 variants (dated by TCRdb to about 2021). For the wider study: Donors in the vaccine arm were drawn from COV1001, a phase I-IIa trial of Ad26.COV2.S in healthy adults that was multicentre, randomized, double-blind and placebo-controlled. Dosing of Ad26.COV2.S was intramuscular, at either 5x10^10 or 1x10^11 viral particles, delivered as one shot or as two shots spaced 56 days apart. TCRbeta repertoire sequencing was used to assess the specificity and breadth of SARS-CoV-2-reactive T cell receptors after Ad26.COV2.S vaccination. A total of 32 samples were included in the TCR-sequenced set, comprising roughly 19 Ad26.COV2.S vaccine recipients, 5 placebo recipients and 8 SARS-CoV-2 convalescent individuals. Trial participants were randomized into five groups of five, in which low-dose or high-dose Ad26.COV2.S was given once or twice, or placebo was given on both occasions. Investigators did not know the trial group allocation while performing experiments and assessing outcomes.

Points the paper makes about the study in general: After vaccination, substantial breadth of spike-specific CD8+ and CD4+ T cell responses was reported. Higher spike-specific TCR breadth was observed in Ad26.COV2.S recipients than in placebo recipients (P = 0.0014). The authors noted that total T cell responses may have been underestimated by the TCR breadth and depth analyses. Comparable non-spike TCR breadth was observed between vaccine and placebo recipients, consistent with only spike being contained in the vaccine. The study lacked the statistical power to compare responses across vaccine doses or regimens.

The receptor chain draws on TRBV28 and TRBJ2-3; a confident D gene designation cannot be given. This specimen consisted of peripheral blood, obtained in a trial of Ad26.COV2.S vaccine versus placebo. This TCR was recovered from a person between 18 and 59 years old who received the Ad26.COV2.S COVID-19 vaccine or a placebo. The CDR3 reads CASTLGLGNTDTQYF. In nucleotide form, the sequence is TGTGCCAGCACCCTTGGATTAGGAAACACAGATACGCAGTATTTT. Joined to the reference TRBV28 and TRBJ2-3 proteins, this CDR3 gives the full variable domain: DVKVTQSSRYLVKRTGEKVFLECVQDMDHENMFWYRQDPGLGLRLIYFSYDVKMKEKGDIPEGYSVSREKKERFSLILESASTNQTSMYLCASTLGLGNTDTQYFGPGTRLTVL.